This paragraph reports one T cell receptor (beta chain). Its specificity is unknown. Primers included in the PCR were 60 Vbeta and 13 Jbeta primers. Here immunoSEQ multiplex PCR was the method, and the copy in TCRdb shows in-frame clones only, minus some. The sample has 78,000 or so clones, 62% seen once; the top ten hold roughly 4.4%. This record belongs to a study of cytomegalovirus exposure and HLA in healthy donors. J was trimmed by 6 bases and V by 5 bases; bases with no gene match: 15. The CDR3 spans 16 residues. Germline CDR1 is MDHEN and CDR2 is SYDVKM. Study-level results: In vitro data verified three CMV-associated chains as specific for CMV antigens. Researchers had no immune exposure information except CMV serostatus available. As a later analysis showed, several of the most significant clusters appeared to be linked to common viral pathogens.

This clonotype was obtained from a male donor in good health and CMV-seropositive. Sequencing was performed on PBMCs. The rearrangement uses TRBV28 and TRBJ1-1; the match to TRBD1 covers 7 bases. CDR3 sequence: CASSPLRDRGLAEAFF. DNA for the CDR3: TGTGCCAGCAGTCCACTCCGGGACAGAGGGCTTGCTGAAGCTTTCTTT.